The subject of this entry is one T cell receptor beta chain. Its specificity is not known. Treatment of the sample: oral pan-JAK inhibitor, 5-10 mg twice daily. Lesional scalp punch biopsies and peripheral blood came from alopecia areata patients. The ends lost 2 bases at V and 7 bases at J; junction bases unmatched: 7. Germline V gene lookup returns CDR1 MNHEY and CDR2 SVGAGI. The CDR3 covers 14 residues. The sample comes from a study of CD8+ T cells in alopecia areata. Study-level background: Disease severity was quantified as SALT score of affected scalp area. Whole-study findings and limits: Many of the expanded lesional clones endured in scalp and blood while on tofacitinib. Administration of tofacitinib significantly diminished scalp clonality and expanded CD8+ clones within the top 100.

Following RNA extraction, reverse transcription yielded cDNA that acted as the sequencing template. Clones were read by immunoSEQ multiplex PCR, and TCRdb kept only the in-frame ones, dropping some. This table holds under 350,000 clones, over 45% found once. This receptor was taken from a human donor with alopecia areata. This chain uses TRBV6-5 with TRBJ2-5, with 7 bases identical to TRBD1. The material sequenced was CD4+ T cells sorted from blood, taken at week 24, from a patient treated with tofacitinib. This CDR3 is CASSYNKGAATQYF. The DNA for the CDR3 is TGTGCCAGCAGTTACAACAAGGGGGCGGCGACCCAGTACTTC.